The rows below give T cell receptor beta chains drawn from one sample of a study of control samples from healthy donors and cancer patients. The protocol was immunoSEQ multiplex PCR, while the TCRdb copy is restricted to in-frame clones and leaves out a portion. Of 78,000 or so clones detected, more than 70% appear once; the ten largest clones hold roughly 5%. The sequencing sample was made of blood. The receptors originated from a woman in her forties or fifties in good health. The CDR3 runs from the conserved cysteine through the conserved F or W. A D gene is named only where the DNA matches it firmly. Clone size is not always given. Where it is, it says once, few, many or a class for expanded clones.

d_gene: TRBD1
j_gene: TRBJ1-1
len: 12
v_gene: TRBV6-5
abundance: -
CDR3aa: CASRDRETEAFF
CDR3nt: TGTGCCAGCCGGGACAGGGAAACTGAAGCTTTCTTT

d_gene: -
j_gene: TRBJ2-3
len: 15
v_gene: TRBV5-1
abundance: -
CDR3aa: CASSLASPWADTQYF
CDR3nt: TGCGCCAGCAGCTTGGCCTCTCCGTGGGCAGATACGCAGTATTTT

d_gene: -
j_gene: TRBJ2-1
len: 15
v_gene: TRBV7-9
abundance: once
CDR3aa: CASSPRGGPQDEQFF
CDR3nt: TGTGCCAGCAGCCCCAGGGGGGGGCCACAGGATGAGCAGTTCTTC

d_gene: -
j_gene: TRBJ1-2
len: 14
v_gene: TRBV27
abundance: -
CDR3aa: CASSTRVAGNGYTF
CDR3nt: TGTGCCAGCAGCACCCGGGTTGCGGGAAATGGCTACACCTTC

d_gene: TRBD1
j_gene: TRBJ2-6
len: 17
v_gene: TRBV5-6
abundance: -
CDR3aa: CASSLWTGSPGANVLTF
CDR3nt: TGTGCCAGCAGCTTGTGGACAGGGTCTCCTGGGGCCAACGTCCTGACTTTC

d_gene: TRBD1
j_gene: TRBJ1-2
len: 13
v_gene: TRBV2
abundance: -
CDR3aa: CASSVDRLYGYTF
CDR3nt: TGTGCCAGCAGTGTGGACAGGCTCTATGGCTACACCTTC

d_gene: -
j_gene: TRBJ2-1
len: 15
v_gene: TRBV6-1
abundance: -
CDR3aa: CASSEIGHSYNEQFF
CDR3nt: TGTGCCAGCAGTGAAATTGGCCACTCCTACAATGAGCAGTTCTTC

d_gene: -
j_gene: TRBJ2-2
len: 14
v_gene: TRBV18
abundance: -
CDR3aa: CASSPNRATGELFF
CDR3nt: TGTGCCAGCTCACCAAACAGGGCCACCGGGGAGCTGTTTTTT

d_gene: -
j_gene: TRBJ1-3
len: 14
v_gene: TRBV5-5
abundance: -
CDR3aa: CASTRGLVGNTIYF
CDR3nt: TGTGCCAGCACCCGTGGACTAGTAGGAAACACCATATATTTT

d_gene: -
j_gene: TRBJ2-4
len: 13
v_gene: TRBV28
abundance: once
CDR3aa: CASNYGGKNIQYF
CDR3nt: TGTGCCAGCAACTATGGGGGCAAAAACATTCAGTACTTC

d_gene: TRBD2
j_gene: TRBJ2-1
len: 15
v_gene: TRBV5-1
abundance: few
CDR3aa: CASSSHGGDYNEQFF
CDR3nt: TGCGCCAGCAGCTCCCACGGGGGGGATTACAATGAGCAGTTCTTC

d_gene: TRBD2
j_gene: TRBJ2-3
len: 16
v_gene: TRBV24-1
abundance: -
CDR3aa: CATSDPTSGGTDTQYF
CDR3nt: TGTGCCACCAGTGATCCGACTAGCGGTGGCACAGATACGCAGTATTTT

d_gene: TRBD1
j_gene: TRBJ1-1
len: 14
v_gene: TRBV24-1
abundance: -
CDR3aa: CATSDAGGGTEAFF
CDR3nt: TGTGCCACCAGTGATGCAGGGGGCGGAACTGAAGCTTTCTTT

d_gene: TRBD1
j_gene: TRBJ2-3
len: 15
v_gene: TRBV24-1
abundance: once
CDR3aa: CATSDQGAYTDTQYF
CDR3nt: TGTGCCACCAGTGATCAGGGGGCGTACACAGATACGCAGTATTTT

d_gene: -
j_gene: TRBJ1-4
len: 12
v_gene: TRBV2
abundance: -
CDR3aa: CASMEDNEKLFF
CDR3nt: TGTGCCAGCATGGAGGATAATGAAAAACTGTTTTTT

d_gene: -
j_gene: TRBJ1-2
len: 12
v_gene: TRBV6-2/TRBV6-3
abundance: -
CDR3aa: CASSGGEYGYTF
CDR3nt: TGTGCCAGCAGCGGAGGGGAGTATGGCTACACCTTC

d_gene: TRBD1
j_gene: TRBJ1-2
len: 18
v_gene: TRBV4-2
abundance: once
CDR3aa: CASSQAPKGDRGNYGYTF
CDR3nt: TGTGCCAGCAGCCAAGCACCTAAAGGGGACAGGGGTAACTATGGCTACACCTTC

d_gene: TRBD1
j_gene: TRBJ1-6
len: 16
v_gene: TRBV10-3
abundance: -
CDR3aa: CAISESGTGSGSPLHF
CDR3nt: TGTGCCATCAGTGAGTCCGGGACAGGGTCAGGGTCACCCCTCCACTTT

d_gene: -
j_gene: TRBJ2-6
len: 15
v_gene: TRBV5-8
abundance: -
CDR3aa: CASSFVGAGANVLTF
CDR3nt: TGTGCCAGCAGCTTCGTAGGGGCTGGGGCCAACGTCCTGACTTTC

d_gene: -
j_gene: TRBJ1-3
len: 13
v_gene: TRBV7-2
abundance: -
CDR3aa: CASRPGAGNTIYF
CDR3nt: TGTGCCAGCAGACCAGGGGCTGGAAACACCATATATTTT

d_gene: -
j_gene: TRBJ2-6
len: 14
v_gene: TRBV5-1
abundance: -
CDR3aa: CASSGDGGANVLTF
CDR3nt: TGCGCCAGCAGCGGGGATGGTGGGGCCAACGTCCTGACTTTC

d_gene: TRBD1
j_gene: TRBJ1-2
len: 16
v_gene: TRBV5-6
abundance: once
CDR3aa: CASSSIPATGSNGYTF
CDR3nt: TGTGCCAGCAGCTCCATACCCGCGACAGGGAGTAATGGCTACACCTTC

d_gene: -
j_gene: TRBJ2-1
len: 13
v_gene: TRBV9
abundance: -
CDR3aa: CASSSGTHNEQFF
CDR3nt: TGTGCCAGCAGCTCCGGGACTCACAATGAGCAGTTCTTC

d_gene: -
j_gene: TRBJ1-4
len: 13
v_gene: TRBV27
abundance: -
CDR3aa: CASSPLSNEKLFF
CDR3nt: TGTGCCAGCAGCCCTTTGTCCAATGAAAAACTGTTTTTT

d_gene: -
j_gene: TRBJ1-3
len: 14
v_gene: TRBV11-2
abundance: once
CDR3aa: CASSARGAGNTIYF
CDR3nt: TGTGCCAGCAGCGCGCGGGGGGCCGGGAACACCATATATTTT

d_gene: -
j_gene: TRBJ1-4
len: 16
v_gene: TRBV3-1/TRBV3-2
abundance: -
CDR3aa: CASSLLDSTTNEKLFF
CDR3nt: TGTGCCAGCAGCCTATTAGACTCCACAACTAATGAAAAACTGTTTTTT

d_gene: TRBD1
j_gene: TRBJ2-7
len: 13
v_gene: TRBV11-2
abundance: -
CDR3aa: CASSFGQGAAQYF
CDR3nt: TGTGCCAGCAGCTTTGGGCAGGGGGCAGCGCAGTACTTC

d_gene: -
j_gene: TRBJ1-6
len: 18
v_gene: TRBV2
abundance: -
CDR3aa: CASTLRGRSGQGSSPLHF
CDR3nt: TGTGCCAGCACCCTGCGGGGCAGGAGCGGACAAGGAAGTTCACCCCTCCACTTT

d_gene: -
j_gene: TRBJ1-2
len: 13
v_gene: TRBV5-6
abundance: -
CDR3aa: CASTSDGDYGYTF
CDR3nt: TGTGCCAGCACCTCGGACGGAGACTATGGCTACACCTTC

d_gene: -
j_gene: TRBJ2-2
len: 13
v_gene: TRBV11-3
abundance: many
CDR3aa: CASSQIGGGELFF
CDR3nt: TGTGCCAGCAGCCAAATTGGAGGCGGGGAGCTGTTTTTT

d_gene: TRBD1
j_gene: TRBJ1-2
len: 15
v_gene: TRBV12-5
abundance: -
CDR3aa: CASGLTGGGGYGYTF
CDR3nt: TGTGCTAGTGGTTTAACAGGGGGCGGAGGCTATGGCTACACCTTC

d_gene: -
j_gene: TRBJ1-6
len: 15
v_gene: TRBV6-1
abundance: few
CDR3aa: CASSEADTLNSPLHF
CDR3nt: TGTGCCAGCAGTGAAGCAGACACCTTGAATTCACCCCTCCACTTT

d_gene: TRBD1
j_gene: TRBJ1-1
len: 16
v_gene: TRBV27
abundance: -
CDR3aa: CASSVTGGFRGTEAFF
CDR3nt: TGTGCCAGCAGCGTAACAGGGGGCTTTCGTGGCACTGAAGCTTTCTTT

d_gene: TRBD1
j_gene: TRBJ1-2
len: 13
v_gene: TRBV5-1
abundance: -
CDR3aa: CASSLVPGQDYTF
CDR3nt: TGCGCCAGCAGCTTGGTTCCGGGACAGGACTACACCTTC

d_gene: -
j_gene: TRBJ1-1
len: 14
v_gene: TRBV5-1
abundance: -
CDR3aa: CASSLNAGDKKAFF
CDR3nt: TGCGCCAGCAGCTTGAACGCTGGGGACAAGAAAGCTTTCTTT

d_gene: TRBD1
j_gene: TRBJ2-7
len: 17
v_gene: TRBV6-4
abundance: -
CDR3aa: CASSDSRRDRGFYEQYF
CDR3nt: TGTGCCAGCAGCGACTCGAGGCGGGACAGGGGTTTTTACGAGCAGTACTTC

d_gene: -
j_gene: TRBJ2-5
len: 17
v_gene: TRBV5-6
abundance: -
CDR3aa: CASSSYKGDSQEETQYF
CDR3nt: TGTGCCAGCAGCTCCTACAAGGGGGACTCCCAGGAAGAGACCCAGTACTTC

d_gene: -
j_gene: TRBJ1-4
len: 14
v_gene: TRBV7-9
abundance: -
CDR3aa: CASSFTQGDEKLFF
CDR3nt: TGTGCCAGCAGCTTTACACAGGGCGATGAAAAACTGTTTTTT

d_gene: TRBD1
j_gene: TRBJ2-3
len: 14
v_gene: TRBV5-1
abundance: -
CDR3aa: CASSQGQSTDTQYF
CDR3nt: TGCGCCAGCAGCCAGGGACAGAGCACAGATACGCAGTATTTT

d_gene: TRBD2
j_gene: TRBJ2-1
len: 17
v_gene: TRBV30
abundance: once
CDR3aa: CAWSQGTSGSSYNEQFF
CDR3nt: TGTGCCTGGTCCCAAGGGACTAGCGGGAGCTCCTACAATGAGCAGTTCTTC

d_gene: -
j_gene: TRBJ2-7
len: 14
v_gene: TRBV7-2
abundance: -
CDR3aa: CASSRRGGTYEQYF
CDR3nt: TGTGCCAGCAGCCGCAGGGGAGGAACCTACGAGCAGTACTTC

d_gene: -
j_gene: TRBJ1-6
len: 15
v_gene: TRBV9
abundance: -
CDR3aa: CASSVEVARGSPLHF
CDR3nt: TGTGCCAGCAGCGTAGAAGTGGCTCGGGGTTCACCCCTCCACTTT

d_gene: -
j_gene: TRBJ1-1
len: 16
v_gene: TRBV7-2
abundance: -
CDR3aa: CASSSIKTWGNTEAFF
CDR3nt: TGTGCCAGCAGCTCAATAAAGACATGGGGGAACACTGAAGCTTTCTTT

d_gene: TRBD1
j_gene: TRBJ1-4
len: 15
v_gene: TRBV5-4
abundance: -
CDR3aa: CASSFGQVGLEKLFF
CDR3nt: TGTGCCAGCAGCTTTGGACAGGTCGGCCTCGAAAAACTGTTTTTT

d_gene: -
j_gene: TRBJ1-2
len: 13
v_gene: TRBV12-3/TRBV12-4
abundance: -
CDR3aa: CASSYNRDYGYTF
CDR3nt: TGTGCCAGCAGTTATAACAGGGACTATGGCTACACCTTC

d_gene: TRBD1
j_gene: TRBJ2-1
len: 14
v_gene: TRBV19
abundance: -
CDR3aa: CASSISLTGAEQFF
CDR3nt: TGTGCCAGTAGTATATCCCTAACAGGGGCTGAGCAGTTCTTC

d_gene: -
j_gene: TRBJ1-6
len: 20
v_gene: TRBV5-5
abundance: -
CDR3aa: CASSLIPAGSLSTYNSPLHF
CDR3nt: TGTGCCAGCAGCTTGATACCGGCAGGGAGTCTTAGCACCTATAATTCACCCCTCCACTTT

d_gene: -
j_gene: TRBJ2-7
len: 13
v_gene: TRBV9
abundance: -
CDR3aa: CASSAYIGSEQYF
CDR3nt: TGTGCCAGCAGTGCGTATATCGGCAGCGAGCAGTACTTC

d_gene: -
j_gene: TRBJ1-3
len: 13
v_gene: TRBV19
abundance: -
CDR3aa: CASSATGNVPIYF
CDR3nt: TGTGCCAGTAGCGCGACCGGTAATGTCCCCATATATTTT

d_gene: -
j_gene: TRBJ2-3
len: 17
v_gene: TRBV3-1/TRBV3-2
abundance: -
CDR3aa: CASSQALGTLIRDTQYF
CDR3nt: TGTGCCAGCAGCCAGGCCCTCGGGACTCTAATCAGAGATACGCAGTATTTT

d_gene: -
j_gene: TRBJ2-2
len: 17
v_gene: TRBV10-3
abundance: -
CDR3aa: CAISELRPWAWHRGAVF
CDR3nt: TGTGCCATCAGTGAACTTCGACCCTGGGCGTGGCACCGGGGAGCTGTTTTT

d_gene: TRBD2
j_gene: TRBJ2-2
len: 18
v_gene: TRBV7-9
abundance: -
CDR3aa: CASSLWKGLADNTGELFF
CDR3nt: TGTGCCAGCAGCTTATGGAAAGGCCTAGCGGATAACACCGGGGAGCTGTTTTTT

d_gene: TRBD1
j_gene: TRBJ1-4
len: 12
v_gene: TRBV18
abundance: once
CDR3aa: CASSPPAGGLFF
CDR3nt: TGTGCCAGCTCACCACCGGCAGGGGGACTGTTTTTT

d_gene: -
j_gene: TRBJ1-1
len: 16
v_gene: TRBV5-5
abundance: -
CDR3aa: CASSLVRAGTDTEAFF
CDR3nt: TGTGCCAGCAGCTTGGTCCGGGCAGGAACGGACACTGAAGCTTTCTTT

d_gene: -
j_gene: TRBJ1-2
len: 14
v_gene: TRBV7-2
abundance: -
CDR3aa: CASRDWADDYGYTF
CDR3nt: TGTGCCAGCAGGGACTGGGCAGATGACTATGGCTACACCTTC

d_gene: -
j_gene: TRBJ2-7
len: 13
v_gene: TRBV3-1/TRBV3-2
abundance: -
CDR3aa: CASSQGLSYEQYF
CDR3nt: TGTGCCAGCAGCCAGGGTCTCTCCTACGAGCAGTACTTC